This TCR beta chain was recovered during a study of shared clonotypes between healthy human individuals. Profiling relied on immunoSEQ multiplex PCR, and the TCRdb table lists in-frame clones only, not all of them. The repertoire includes roughly 720,000 clones, about 90% of them detected once, and 30% to 40% sits in the top ten. This CDR3 is 14 amino acids long. The V end lost 7 bases, the J end lost 6 bases, and 18 bases lay between the germline ends. CDR1 is SEHNR and CDR2 is FQNEAQ in the germline V gene (reference sequence). The receptor comes from a man in his late teens or twenties in good health. Some clones in this sample may be carry-over from other donors' samples. This chain joins TRBV7-9 and TRBJ1-1; a possible D gene is TRBD1 (6 bases). Sequenced: memory CD8+ T cells from PBMCs. The sample's subset: CD45RO+ cells pooled with CCR7-negative TemRA cells. The CDR3 DNA sequence: TGTGCCAGCACCTTTTCAGGGGTTCGCGCTGAAGCTTTCTTT. Translation: CASTFSGVRAEAFF.